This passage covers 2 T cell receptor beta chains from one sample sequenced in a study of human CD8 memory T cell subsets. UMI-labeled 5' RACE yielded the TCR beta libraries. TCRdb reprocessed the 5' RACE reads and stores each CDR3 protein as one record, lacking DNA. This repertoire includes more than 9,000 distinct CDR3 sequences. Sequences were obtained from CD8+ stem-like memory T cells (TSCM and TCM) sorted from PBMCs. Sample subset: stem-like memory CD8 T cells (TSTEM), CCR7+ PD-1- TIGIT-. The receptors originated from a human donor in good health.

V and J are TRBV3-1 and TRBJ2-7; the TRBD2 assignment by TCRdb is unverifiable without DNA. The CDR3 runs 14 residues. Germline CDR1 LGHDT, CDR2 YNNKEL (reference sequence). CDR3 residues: CASSQPRDSYEQYF.

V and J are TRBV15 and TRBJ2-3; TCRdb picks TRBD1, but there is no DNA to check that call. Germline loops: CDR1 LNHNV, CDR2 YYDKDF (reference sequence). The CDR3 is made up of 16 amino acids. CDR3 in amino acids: CATSRSRGTSTDTQYF.